The clone carrying this TCR beta chain appeared a single time. This specimen belongs to a study of technical replicates of blood from several donors. The V and J ends lost 0 bases and 5 bases, in that order; junction bases with no gene match: 7. The CDR3 totals 15 residues. Germline V lookup: CDR1 SGHAT, CDR2 FQNNGV. Sequencing used immunoSEQ multiplex PCR; TCRdb keeps in-frame clones, though not all of them. The sample contains approximately 80,000 clones, roughly 98% of which appear only once. The source material was T cells isolated from PBMCs. The receptor's source is a human donor in good health. This sequence joins TRBV11-2 and TRBJ2-7, with 7 bases that match TRBD2. The CDR3, as DNA: TGTGCCAGCAGCTTAGATCCCAGCGGGGTGAACGAGCAGTACTTC. Its translation is CASSLDPSGVNEQYF.